This T cell receptor (beta chain) derives from a study of T-cell reconstitution after alpha-beta-depleted transplantation in children. This clonotype has ten or more counts. The TCRbeta library incorporated unique molecular identifiers. From the PCR reads, TCRdb called clonotypes with MiXCR, one entry per CDR3 protein. The sample yields hundreds of thousands of distinct CDR3 sequences, roughly 13% seen once. Germline-derived CDR1 and CDR2 are MNHNS and SASEGT. The CDR3 loop spans 15 amino acids. The V end lost 11 bases, the J end lost 0 bases, and 16 bases lay between the germline ends. This material consisted of PBMCs, taken before TCRalphabeta/CD19-depleted stem cell transplant. The rearrangement joins TRBV6-1 to TRBJ1-4; D gene uncertain. This clonotype was obtained from a girl aged 2-10 years with congenital amegakaryocytic thrombocytopenia, due to receive a stem cell transplant. The CDR3 here is CAASPTRATNEKLFF. In DNA form, the CDR3 reads TGTGCCGCATCCCCCACCCGGGCAACTAATGAAAAACTGTTTTTT.